This TCR beta chain was captured in a study of T cell responses to AZD1222 COVID-19 vaccine. V dropped 3 bases and J dropped 5 bases, with 13 bases sitting between them. This CDR3 spans 15 amino acids. Germline V gives CDR1 ENHRY, CDR2 SYGVKD. Whether given at about 4 or about 12 weeks, second doses were pooled. Sequencing used immunoSEQ multiplex PCR; TCRdb keeps in-frame clones, though not all of them. The sample holds roughly 69,000 clones, 80% seen once. Sequenced here: peripheral blood, sampled 28 days after the second AZD1222 dose. The chain joins TRBV10-3 to TRBJ2-2; D may correspond to TRBD1 or TRBD2 (5 bases each). The receptor was derived from an adult who received the AZD1222 COVID-19 vaccine. CDR3 sequence (DNA): TGTGCCATCAGTGACCGGGGCTCTGCGACCGGGGAGCTGTTTTTT. It yields the protein CAISDRGSATGELFF.